The 27 T cell receptor beta chains in this list originate from one sample, sequenced in a study of T cell responses to AZD1222 COVID-19 vaccine. The method was immunoSEQ multiplex PCR; TCRdb's version includes in-frame clones alone and lacks a portion of them. The repertoire has about 270,000 clones, approximately 94% of them found once; the top ten carry around 0.5%. This specimen consisted of peripheral blood, obtained 28 days after the second AZD1222 dose. Receptors were obtained from an adult who received the AZD1222 COVID-19 vaccine.

The chain recombines TRBV5-5 with TRBJ2-1; D is perhaps TRBD1 (6 bases). Trimming cost V 4 bases and J 7 bases, with 21 bases left between them. The CDR3 extends over 16 amino acids. The V gene's germline CDR1 is SGHKS and CDR2 YYEKEE (reference sequence). For the CDR3, the DNA is TGTGCCAGCAGCGCCCTGGGACACTTCGCAGGGAATGAGCAGTTCTTC. This codes for CASSALGHFAGNEQFF.

The chain has TRBV11-3 and TRBJ1-1; D gene ambiguous. The CDR3 length is 14 residues. Trimming removed 4 bases at V and 9 bases at J, with 18 bases between. Germline lookup yields CDR1 SGHNT and CDR2 YENEEA. The CDR3 here is CASSYLGSPPKAFF. The CDR3 bases are TGTGCCAGCAGCTATTTAGGGAGTCCCCCAAAAGCTTTCTTT. Combining the CDR3 with reference TRBV11-3 and TRBJ1-1 gives the whole variable domain EAGVVQSPRYKIIEKKQPVAFWCNPISGHNTLYWYLQNLGQGPELLIRYENEEAVDDSQLPKDRFSAERLKGVDSTLKIQPAELGDSAVYLCASSYLGSPPKAFFGQGTRLTVV.

This clone was observed a single time. The V and J genes are TRBV2 and TRBJ1-6; D gene uncertain. CDR1 is SNHLY and CDR2 is FYNNEI in the germline V gene. V shed 6 bases and J shed 0 bases, with 9 bases lying between them. This CDR3 has 15 residues. The chain's CDR3 is CASRGGSSYNSPLHF. The CDR3 nucleotides are TGTGCCAGCAGGGGCGGGAGCTCCTATAATTCACCCCTCCACTTT.

This chain joins TRBV20-1 and TRBJ2-1, with 12 bases identical to TRBD2. CDR1 is DFQATT and CDR2 is SNEGSKA in the germline V gene (reference sequence). Trimming removed 3 bases from V and 8 bases from J; junction bases left unmatched: 17. The CDR3 has 18 residues. The CDR3 DNA reads as TGCAGTGCTAGTAGGCCAGTGGGAGGACTAGCGGGAAGGGATGAGCAGTTCTTC. Amino acids: CSASRPVGGLAGRDEQFF.

This chain joins TRBV5-1 and TRBJ1-4, with unresolved D. Germline CDR1 SGHRS, CDR2 YFSETQ. The CDR3 contains 15 residues. V dropped 4 bases and J dropped 2 bases, with 12 bases sitting between them. The CDR3 nucleotides are TGCGCCAGCAGCGCCCAAGGTCTCACTAATGAAAAACTGTTTTTT. Its translation: CASSAQGLTNEKLFF.

The rearrangement joins TRBV4-1 to TRBJ1-4; maybe TRBD1 (6 bases). Trimming left V 1 base short and J 3 bases short, with 9 bases between. This CDR3 comprises 15 residues. Germline CDR1 is MGHRA and CDR2 is YSYEKL. The CDR3 nucleotides read TGCGCCAGCAGCCAAGTGGCAGGGGCTAATGAAAAACTGTTTTTT. Its protein product is CASSQVAGANEKLFF.

The rearrangement links TRBV28 to TRBJ2-2, with D unresolved. The CDR3 sequence is 17 residues long. Trimming shortened V by 5 bases and J by 0 bases, and 16 bases separated the two germline ends. Germline V gene data show CDR1 as MDHEN and CDR2 as SYDVKM. The CDR3 bases are TGTGCCAGCAGTCCACTGTATGCGAGAGCGAACACCGGGGAGCTGTTTTTT. Translating gives CASSPLYARANTGELFF.

V is TRBV27 and J is TRBJ2-7, with D possibly TRBD2 on 5 matching bases. Germline CDR1 is MNHEY and CDR2 is SMNVEV (reference sequence). Between the trimmed V and J ends, which lost 1 base and 2 bases, there was a span of 12 bases. The CDR3 is 15 residues long. The DNA of the CDR3 is TGTGCCAGCAGTTTATACCCTAGCAGCACCTACGAGCAGTACTTC. Its protein product is CASSLYPSSTYEQYF.

The J gene is TRBJ2-5, the V gene TRBV3-1 (or the pseudogene TRBV3-2), with 14 nucleotides matching TRBD2. V was pared by 5 bases and J by 3 bases, with 5 bases of the junction left unmatched. CDR3 length: 16 amino acids. Germline V gene lookup returns CDR1 LGHDT and CDR2 YNNKEL (reference sequence). In nucleotides, the CDR3 is TGTGCCAGCAGCGGGGGACTAGCGGGAGTCAAAGAGACCCAGTACTTC. Translated: CASSGGLAGVKETQYF.

V and J are TRBV19 and TRBJ1-6; TRBD1 is a possible D gene (6 bases). CDR3 length: 13 residues. Between the trimmed V and J ends, which lost 7 bases and 7 bases, there was a span of 11 bases. Germline loops: CDR1 LNHDA, CDR2 SQIVND (reference sequence). The CDR3 reads CASKEQGNSPLHF. The CDR3, as DNA: TGTGCCAGTAAGGAACAGGGAAATTCACCCCTCCACTTT.

This rearrangement joins TRBV9 to TRBJ1-3, with D perhaps matching TRBD1 (5 bases). V shed 2 bases and J shed 0 bases, with 12 bases lying between them. In germline, CDR1 is SGDLS, CDR2 YYNGEE. The CDR3 runs to 16 residues. CDR3 amino acids: CASSVTDSLSGNTIYF. The CDR3 bases are TGTGCCAGCAGCGTGACTGACAGCCTCTCTGGAAACACCATATATTTT.

This chain joins TRBV11-3 and TRBJ2-3, with TRBD2 identical over 11 bases. The V and J ends lost 4 bases and 2 bases, in that order; junction bases with no gene match: 5. Germline V gene lookup returns CDR1 SGHNT and CDR2 YENEEA. The CDR3 sequence is 16 residues long. This chain's CDR3 is CASSSGTSGSTDTQYF. The CDR3 DNA sequence: TGTGCCAGCAGCTCTGGGACTAGCGGATCCACAGATACGCAGTATTTT.

V usage is TRBV18 and J usage is TRBJ2-3; no clear D. This CDR3 contains 12 residues. With 10 bases removed from V and 6 bases from J, the gap between germline ends came to 14 bases. Germline CDR1 KGHSH, CDR2 LQKENI. The CDR3 region is CATAPPPDTQYF. DNA for the CDR3: TGTGCCACAGCTCCCCCCCCGGATACGCAGTATTTT.

This clone has a single count. J is TRBJ1-2 and V is TRBV7-9; 12 bases match TRBD1. From germline, CDR1 is SEHNR and CDR2 FQNEAQ (reference sequence). The length of the CDR3 is 15 residues. Trimming removed 4 bases from V and 3 bases from J; junction bases left unmatched: 3. This CDR3 is CASSWGTGGDYGYTF. DNA for the CDR3: TGTGCCAGCAGCTGGGGGACAGGGGGCGACTATGGCTACACCTTC.

The chain carries TRBV4-1 and TRBJ2-5; 7 nucleotides align to TRBD1. There are 17 residues in the CDR3. Germline CDR1 is MGHRA and CDR2 is YSYEKL. V shed 0 bases, J shed 1 base, and the junction held 8 bases outside the gene matches. The CDR3 DNA reads TGCGCCAGCAGCCAAGATAGAGGGGACAGCCCCCAAGAGACCCAGTACTTC. This gives the protein CASSQDRGDSPQETQYF.

V and J are TRBV14 and TRBJ1-2, with D possibly being TRBD1 (5 bases). This CDR3 has 15 amino acids. Per the germline V gene, CDR1 is SGHDN and CDR2 is FVKESK. V lost 3 bases to trimming and J lost 8 bases, with 19 bases between them. CDR3 sequence reads: CASSQMGLRAGGYTF. The CDR3 bases are TGTGCCAGCAGCCAGATGGGGCTCCGGGCAGGAGGCTACACCTTC.

This chain links TRBV9 with TRBJ1-6; D is uncertain. The V gene's germline CDR1 is SGDLS and CDR2 YYNGEE. Trimming took off 0 bases at V and 9 bases at J, with 13 bases between the two ends. The CDR3 loop spans 15 amino acids. Written as DNA, the CDR3 is TGTGCCAGCAGCGTAGATAATTTGAGGTCTTCACCCCTCCACTTT. This encodes CASSVDNLRSSPLHF. The whole variable domain, filled in from reference TRBV9 and TRBJ1-6, reads DSGVTQTPKHLITATGQRVTLRCSPRSGDLSVYWYQQSLDQGLQFLIQYYNGEERAKGNILERFSAQQFPDLHSELNLSSLELGDSALYFCASSVDNLRSSPLHFGNGTRLTVT.

The chain has TRBV29-1 and TRBJ2-3; 11 bases line up with TRBD1. CDR3 length: 16 amino acids. Trimming removed 7 bases from V and 1 base from J; junction bases left unmatched: 10. CDR1 SQVTM and CDR2 ANQGSEA come from the germline V gene. In nucleotides, the CDR3 is TGCAGCGCCCAAGGACAGGGGGCATGGGGCACAGATACGCAGTATTTT. It is translated as CSAQGQGAWGTDTQYF.

This clone was seen once. The chain employs TRBV28 and TRBJ1-1; D is unresolved. Trimming pared 5 bases from V and 11 bases from J, leaving 21 bases between. Germline loops: CDR1 MDHEN, CDR2 SYDVKM. The CDR3 is 14 residues long. The CDR3 protein is CASSLLTTSPAAFF. The CDR3 DNA reads as TGTGCCAGCAGTCTCCTCACTACCTCCCCGGCCGCTTTCTTT.

The chain is built from TRBV9 and TRBJ1-2, with unresolved D. The CDR3 contains 15 residues. The V end was cut by 4 bases, the J end by 4 bases, with 17 bases between. From germline, CDR1 is SGDLS and CDR2 YYNGEE. The DNA for the CDR3 is TGTGCCAGCAGCTTAAATATTCGGGGATTCTATGGCTACACCTTC. It codes for CASSLNIRGFYGYTF.

The chain employs TRBV4-1 and TRBJ1-6; no clear D. This CDR3 contains 16 residues. The germline gives CDR1 MGHRA, CDR2 YSYEKL. V shed 0 bases and J shed 7 bases, with 13 bases lying between them. For the CDR3, the DNA is TGCGCCAGCAGCCAAGATAGGAGATTCCCGAATTCACCCCTCCACTTT. It is translated as CASSQDRRFPNSPLHF.

The chain combines TRBV3-1 (or the pseudogene TRBV3-2) with TRBJ1-4; D perhaps matches TRBD1 (5 bases). CDR3 length: 16 residues. CDR1 LGHDT and CDR2 YNNKEL come from the germline V gene (reference sequence). Trimming stripped 0 bases from V and 4 bases from J, with 12 bases between. DNA of the CDR3: TGTGCCAGCAGCCAAGATTTAACAGGAGGTAATGAAAAACTGTTTTTT. Its protein product is CASSQDLTGGNEKLFF.

The V gene is TRBV21-1, the J gene TRBJ1-1; the table's D call TRBD1 went unverified against the DNA. TRBV21-1 has pseudogene status. This CDR3 contains 13 residues. CDR3 loop: CASSTRGNTEAFF. The CDR3 region has the DNA TGTGCCAGCAGCACAAGGGGGAACACTGAAGCTTTCTTT.

The J gene is TRBJ1-6, the V gene TRBV6-4, with D possibly being TRBD1 (5 bases). Germline V gives CDR1 MRHNA, CDR2 SNTAGT. CDR3 length equals 15 residues. V gave up 0 bases and J gave up 3 bases, with 6 bases separating them. CDR3 bases: TGTGCCAGCAGTGACTCGGACAACTATAATTCACCCCTCCACTTT. Translation gives CASSDSDNYNSPLHF.

The CDR3 nucleotides read TGCGCCAGCACCAACGACAGGGGAAGTGGCTACACCTTC. Its translation is CASTNDRGSGYTF. The rearrangement links TRBV10-2 to TRBJ1-2, with 8 positions matching TRBD1. This CDR3 region has 13 residues. Germline V gene sequence: CDR1 WSHSY, CDR2 SAAADI. Trimming took 7 bases from V and 7 from J; bases not matched to a gene: 8.

CDR3 sequence reads: CASRTPNTDTQYF. The CDR3 DNA sequence: TGTGCCAGCAGGACCCCAAACACAGATACGCAGTATTTT. The rearrangement links TRBV28 to TRBJ2-3; D unclear. CDR1 is MDHEN and CDR2 is SYDVKM in the germline V gene. V was pared by 6 bases and J by 2 bases, with 9 bases between. The CDR3 sequence is 13 residues long.

The sample holds one count of this clone. V and J are TRBV9 and TRBJ2-7; 8 bases agree with TRBD2. The CDR3 is 14 residues long. Trimming at V came to 0 bases and at J to 6 bases, leaving 5 bases not matched to a gene. Germline lookup yields CDR1 SGDLS and CDR2 YYNGEE. In DNA form, the CDR3 reads TGTGCCAGCAGCGTAGGAGGTAGCGGGATCGAGCAGTACTTC. Translated: CASSVGGSGIEQYF.